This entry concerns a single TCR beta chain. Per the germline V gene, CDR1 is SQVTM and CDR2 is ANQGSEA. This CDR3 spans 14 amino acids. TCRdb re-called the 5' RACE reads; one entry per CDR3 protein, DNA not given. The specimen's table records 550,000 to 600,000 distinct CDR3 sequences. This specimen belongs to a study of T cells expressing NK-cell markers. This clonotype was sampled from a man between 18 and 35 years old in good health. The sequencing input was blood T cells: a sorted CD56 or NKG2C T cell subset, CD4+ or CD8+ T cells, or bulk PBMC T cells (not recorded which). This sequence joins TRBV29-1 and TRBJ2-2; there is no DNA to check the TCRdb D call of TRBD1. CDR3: CSVALGQNTGELFF.